A selection of T cell receptor beta chains follows, all from one sample in a study of T cells after yellow fever vaccination. TCRdb reprocessed the 5' RACE reads via MiXCR and lists one record per CDR3 protein. The sample lists some 350,000 distinct CDR3 sequences, roughly 11% occurring once. The starting material was PBMCs, obtained on the day of the first yellow fever vaccination. All receptors derive from a man younger than 35 who received the YFV17D yellow fever vaccine. Each CDR3 is given with its conserved first and last residue. A D gene is named only where the DNA matches it firmly. Only part of the rows carry a size: once, few, many, or a class if the clone is expanded.

D,size,J,V,CDR3,DNA
TRBD2,few,TRBJ2-3,TRBV2,CASRDTSGGAPDTQYF,TGTGCCAGCAGGGATACTAGCGGGGGGGCACCAGATACGCAGTATTTT
-,few,TRBJ1-5,TRBV12-3/TRBV12-4,CASSTAFNQPQHF,TGTGCCAGCAGTACCGCCTTCAACCAGCCCCAGCATTTT
-,few,TRBJ1-1,TRBV5-1,CASSLGDTNTEAFF,TGCGCCAGCAGCTTGGGAGACACGAACACTGAAGCTTTCTTT
-,-,TRBJ2-7,TRBV11-1,CASSLAEEQYF,TGTGCCAGCAGCTTAGCAGAAGAGCAGTACTTC
TRBD1,few,TRBJ1-1,TRBV4-1,CASSPQGERDTEAFF,TGCGCCAGCAGTCCTCAGGGGGAACGGGACACTGAAGCTTTCTTT
-,-,TRBJ2-5,TRBV3-1,CASSQGRVVETQYF,TGTGCCAGCAGCCAAGGCAGGGTTGTGGAGACCCAGTACTTC
TRBD1,-,TRBJ2-1,TRBV4-1,CASSQPTGDTYNEQFF,TGCGCCAGCAGCCAACCAACAGGGGATACATACAATGAGCAGTTCTTC
-,few,TRBJ2-2,TRBV4-3,CASSQDRPGTFNGELFF,TGCGCCAGCAGCCAGGACCGCCCCGGGACGTTCAACGGGGAGCTGTTTTTT
-,few,TRBJ2-3,TRBV7-2,CASTYWGSLGTDTQYF,TGTGCCAGCACCTACTGGGGTAGCCTAGGCACAGATACGCAGTATTTT
-,few,TRBJ1-2,TRBV12-3/TRBV12-4,CASRGGGANYGYTF,TGTGCCAGCAGGGGTGGGGGGGCTAACTATGGCTACACCTTC
-,-,TRBJ1-6,TRBV20-1,CSAITERAGNSPLHF,TGCAGTGCCATTACCGAAAGGGCGGGTAATTCACCCCTCCACTTT
-,-,TRBJ2-7,TRBV5-4,CASSLKDRAYEQYF,TGTGCCAGCAGCTTGAAGGACAGAGCCTACGAGCAGTACTTC
TRBD2,-,TRBJ2-3,TRBV12-3/TRBV12-4,CASSLGSGGSTDTQYF,TGTGCCAGCAGTTTGGGGAGCGGGGGTAGCACAGATACGCAGTATTTT
TRBD1,-,TRBJ1-5,TRBV20-1,CSAEAQGVSNQPQHF,TGCAGTGCCGAAGCACAGGGGGTTAGCAATCAGCCCCAGCATTTT
-,-,TRBJ2-1,TRBV7-2,CASSLVLGKYEQFF,TGTGCCAGCAGCTTAGTTTTAGGGAAGTATGAGCAGTTCTTC
-,many,TRBJ1-3,TRBV12-3/TRBV12-4,CASSLRTSGNTIYF,TGTGCCAGCAGTTTGCGGACCTCTGGAAACACCATATATTTT
-,few,TRBJ2-5,TRBV20-1,CSARQTYGQGETQYF,TGCAGTGCTAGACAGACCTACGGGCAGGGAGAGACCCAGTACTTC
TRBD1,-,TRBJ2-7,TRBV5-1,CASSMGQTSYEQYF,TGCGCCAGCAGCATGGGACAGACCTCCTACGAGCAGTACTTC
TRBD2,few,TRBJ2-2,TRBV28,CASSLREGAGELFF,TGTGCCAGCAGTTTACGGGAGGGGGCCGGGGAGCTGTTTTTT
TRBD2,few,TRBJ2-1,TRBV5-1,CASSSNLLAGNNEQFF,TGCGCCAGCAGCTCCAATTTACTAGCGGGGAACAATGAGCAGTTCTTC
-,few,TRBJ1-1,TRBV10-3,CAISESKGRRKDTEAFF,TGTGCCATCAGTGAGTCGAAGGGGAGGCGTAAGGACACTGAAGCTTTCTTT
TRBD1,-,TRBJ1-1,TRBV4-3,CASSQELAGGTEAFF,TGCGCCAGCAGCCAAGAGCTGGCAGGGGGGACTGAAGCTTTCTTT
-,-,TRBJ2-3,TRBV5-1,CASSTGTRPDTDTQYF,TGCGCCAGCAGCACTGGGACTCGCCCTGACACAGATACGCAGTATTTT
TRBD1,few,TRBJ2-2,TRBV5-6,CASSSRGTGKTGELFF,TGTGCCAGCAGTTCTAGGGGGACAGGAAAAACCGGGGAGCTGTTTTTT
-,many,TRBJ2-5,TRBV5-1,CASSFGDRGKETQYF,TGCGCCAGCAGCTTTGGCGACCGAGGAAAAGAGACCCAGTACTTC
-,few,TRBJ1-2,TRBV18,CASSPSWAVQVNYGYTF,TGTGCCAGCTCACCGTCGTGGGCGGTGCAGGTAAACTATGGCTACACCTTC
-,-,TRBJ2-7,TRBV20-1,CSARKVPYEQYF,TGCAGTGCTAGAAAAGTACCCTACGAGCAGTACTTC
-,-,TRBJ2-1,TRBV28,CASRRAGSSYNEQFF,TGTGCCAGCAGAAGGGCGGGGAGCTCCTACAATGAGCAGTTCTTC
-,-,TRBJ1-2,TRBV5-1,CASSLGHNYGYTF,TGCGCCAGCAGCTTGGGACATAACTATGGCTACACCTTC
-,once,TRBJ1-5,TRBV7-8,CASSLTRGKRQPQHF,TGTGCCAGCAGCTTAACCAGAGGGAAACGGCAGCCCCAGCATTTT
TRBD1,-,TRBJ2-1,TRBV5-5,CASSWTGSLSLYNEQFF,TGTGCCAGCAGCTGGACAGGCAGCTTATCTCTTTACAATGAGCAGTTCTTC
-,few,TRBJ2-5,TRBV7-6,CASSLMGAYQETQYF,TGTGCCAGCAGCTTGATGGGGGCCTATCAAGAGACCCAGTACTTC
-,few,TRBJ2-3,TRBV20-1,CSAPSAGTQYF,TGCAGTGCCCCGTCTGCGGGTACGCAGTATTTT
TRBD1,few,TRBJ1-4,TRBV7-9,CATKGAGGNEKLFF,TGTGCCACCAAAGGGGCAGGGGGGAATGAAAAACTGTTTTTT
TRBD1,-,TRBJ2-5,TRBV28,CASSPGTGSNQETQYF,TGTGCCAGCAGTCCCGGGACAGGGTCTAACCAGGAGACCCAGTACTTC
-,few,TRBJ1-3,TRBV20-1,CSAWAVTGNTIYF,TGCAGTGCCTGGGCGGTTACTGGAAACACCATATATTTT
-,-,TRBJ1-1,TRBV5-8,CASSFIQGLNTEAFF,TGTGCCAGCAGCTTCATTCAGGGCTTGAACACTGAAGCTTTCTTT
-,few,TRBJ1-4,TRBV4-3,CASSQDGTANEKLFF,TGCGCCAGCAGCCAAGACGGGACTGCGAATGAAAAACTGTTTTTT
-,once,TRBJ2-6,TRBV6-2/TRBV6-3,CAAGRFSGANVLTF,TGTGCCGCGGGTCGATTCTCTGGGGCCAACGTCCTGACTTTC
TRBD1,few,TRBJ1-2,TRBV6-1,CASSPETGGNYGYTF,TGTGCCAGCAGCCCCGAGACAGGGGGAAACTATGGCTACACCTTC
TRBD1,-,TRBJ1-1,TRBV2,CASRVQGAGAEAFF,TGTGCCAGCAGAGTACAGGGGGCGGGGGCTGAAGCTTTCTTT
TRBD1,few,TRBJ2-2,TRBV5-5,CASSTPGGWTGELFF,TGTGCCAGCAGCACTCCAGGGGGCTGGACCGGGGAGCTGTTTTTT
TRBD1,-,TRBJ1-2,TRBV18,CASSPGQASYTF,TGTGCCAGCTCACCAGGACAGGCTAGCTACACCTTC
-,few,TRBJ2-5,TRBV5-4,CASSLVLEKETQYF,TGTGCCAGCAGCTTGGTTTTAGAAAAAGAGACCCAGTACTTC
-,many,TRBJ2-7,TRBV20-1,CSASPEYEQYF,TGCAGTGCTAGCCCCGAATACGAGCAGTACTTC
-,-,TRBJ2-1,TRBV7-2,CASSLMANEQFF,TGTGCCAGCAGCTTAATGGCTAATGAGCAGTTCTTC